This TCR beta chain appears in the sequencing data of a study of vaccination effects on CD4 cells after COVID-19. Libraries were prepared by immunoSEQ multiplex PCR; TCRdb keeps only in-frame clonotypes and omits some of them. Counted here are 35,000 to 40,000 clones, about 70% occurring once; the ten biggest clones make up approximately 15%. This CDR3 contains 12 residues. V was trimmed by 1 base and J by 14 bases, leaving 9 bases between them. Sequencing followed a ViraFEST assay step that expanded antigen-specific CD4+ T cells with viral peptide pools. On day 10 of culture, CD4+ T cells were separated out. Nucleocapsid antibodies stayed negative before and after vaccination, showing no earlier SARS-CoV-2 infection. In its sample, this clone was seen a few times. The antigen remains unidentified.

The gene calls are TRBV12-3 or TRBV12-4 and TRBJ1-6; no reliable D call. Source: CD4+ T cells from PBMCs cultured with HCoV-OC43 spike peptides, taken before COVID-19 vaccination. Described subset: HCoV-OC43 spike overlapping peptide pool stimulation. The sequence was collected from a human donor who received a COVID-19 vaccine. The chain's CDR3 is CASSLGGQTLHF. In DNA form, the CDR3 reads TGTGCCAGCAGTTTAGGCGGTCAAACCCTCCACTTT.